Listed here are 15 T cell receptor beta chains from one sample, sequenced in a study of blood T cell repertoires in COVID-19. Some clones are missing from TCRdb's copy, which holds only in-frame ones; the method was immunoSEQ multiplex PCR. The table includes under 400,000 clones, just over 85% detected once. The sequencing input was PBMCs or T cells enriched from blood (not recorded which). These receptors were obtained from a woman between 35 and 50 years old with acute COVID-19.

The J gene is TRBJ1-5, the V gene TRBV28; TRBD1 is a possible D gene (6 bases). Germline V CDR1 and CDR2: MDHEN, SYDVKM. Deletions cut 7 bases from V and 3 bases from J, with 19 bases between. CDR3 length equals 16 residues. The DNA of the CDR3 is TGTGCCAGCACCCTTGAGGGGGGGGCCCTCAATCAGCCCCAGCATTTT. It specifies CASTLEGGALNQPQHF.

The chain has TRBV9 and TRBJ2-2; 8 bases line up with TRBD2. Germline-derived CDR1 and CDR2 are SGDLS and YYNGEE. The CDR3 is 16 amino acids. With V trimmed by 3 bases and J by 6 bases, 10 bases remained unmatched. The CDR3 here is CASSGSGTSRSGELFF. CDR3 DNA: TGTGCCAGCAGCGGGTCCGGGACTAGTAGGTCCGGGGAGCTGTTTTTT.

This chain joins TRBV9 and TRBJ1-3; no firm D call. There are 15 residues in the CDR3. With 0 bases removed from V and 0 bases from J, the gap between germline ends came to 7 bases. Germline V gene data show CDR1 as SGDLS and CDR2 as YYNGEE. The CDR3 loop is CASSVVASSGNTIYF. CDR3 coding DNA: TGTGCCAGCAGCGTAGTGGCTAGCTCTGGAAACACCATATATTTT. The whole variable domain, filled in from reference TRBV9 and TRBJ1-3, reads DSGVTQTPKHLITATGQRVTLRCSPRSGDLSVYWYQQSLDQGLQFLIQYYNGEERAKGNILERFSAQQFPDLHSELNLSSLELGDSALYFCASSVVASSGNTIYFGEGSWLTVV.

The V and J genes are TRBV11-3 and TRBJ2-1, with 12 bases that match TRBD2. With 1 base clipped from V and 7 bases from J, the junction kept 11 bases outside the gene matches. Germline loops: CDR1 SGHNT, CDR2 YENEEA. The CDR3 runs 18 residues. CDR3 residues: CASSLGPLAGGQGNEQFF. Written as DNA, the CDR3 is TGTGCCAGCAGCTTAGGACCCCTAGCGGGAGGGCAAGGGAATGAGCAGTTCTTC. Using reference TRBV11-3 and TRBJ2-1 for the parts outside the CDR3, the full variable domain is EAGVVQSPRYKIIEKKQPVAFWCNPISGHNTLYWYLQNLGQGPELLIRYENEEAVDDSQLPKDRFSAERLKGVDSTLKIQPAELGDSAVYLCASSLGPLAGGQGNEQFFGPGTRLTVL.

V is TRBV28 and J is TRBJ1-1; 7 bases fit TRBD1. The germline gives CDR1 MDHEN, CDR2 SYDVKM. The CDR3 length is 13 residues. The ends lost 9 bases at V and 4 bases at J; junction bases unmatched: 8. CDR3 DNA sequence: TGTGCCAGTTTGATACAGGGGACCACTGAAGCTTTCTTT. It is translated as CASLIQGTTEAFF.

This chain links TRBV19 with TRBJ1-6, with D possibly TRBD1 on 6 matching bases. V was shortened by 1 base and J by 4 bases, with 14 bases between the two germline ends. The CDR3 covers 17 residues. Germline V gene data show CDR1 as LNHDA and CDR2 as SQIVND (reference sequence). The CDR3 spells CASSIGQQGYYNSPLHF. In nucleotides, the CDR3 is TGTGCCAGTAGTATAGGTCAACAGGGCTATTATAATTCACCCCTCCACTTT.

This chain connects TRBV28 to TRBJ1-1; D perhaps matches TRBD1 (6 bases). The V gene's germline CDR1 is MDHEN and CDR2 SYDVKM. The CDR3 extends over 14 amino acids. V was shortened by 7 bases and J by 3 bases, with 15 bases between the two germline ends. As DNA, the CDR3 is TGTGCCAGCAATTCAGGACAGATTTACACTGAAGCTTTCTTT. This gives the protein CASNSGQIYTEAFF.

The chain recombines TRBV18 with TRBJ1-6; 9 bases map to TRBD1. CDR3 size: 16 residues. The V segment lost 4 bases and the J segment 6 bases; nucleotides outside the gene matches: 7. The germline V gene encodes CDR1 KGHSH and CDR2 LQKENI. The DNA for the CDR3 is TGTGCCAGCTCACTGGGGACGGACAGGGGTAATTCACCCCTCCACTTT. Protein sequence: CASSLGTDRGNSPLHF.

The chain uses TRBV7-3 and TRBJ2-5, with 10 nucleotides matching TRBD1. CDR3 length: 15 residues. Germline loops: CDR1 SGHTA, CDR2 FQGTGA. With 5 bases clipped from V and 1 base from J, the junction kept 4 bases outside the gene matches. The CDR3 loop reads CASSPGTGVQETQYF. CDR3 DNA sequence: TGTGCCAGCAGCCCCGGGACAGGGGTCCAAGAGACCCAGTACTTC.

CDR3 in amino acids: CASSLMEGSPSSPLHF. CDR3 bases: TGTGCCAGCAGCTTAATGGAGGGCAGCCCGAGCTCACCCCTCCACTTT. The chain couples TRBV7-6 to TRBJ1-6; D is uncertain. The germline V gene has CDR1 SGHVS and CDR2 FNYEAQ. V lost 2 bases and J lost 10, with 18 bases in between. CDR3 length: 16 residues.

This chain connects TRBV14 to TRBJ2-7; 9 nucleotides agree with TRBD2. The J segment lost 0 bases and the V segment lost 4 bases, leaving 13 bases of the junction unmatched. Germline lookup yields CDR1 SGHDN and CDR2 FVKESK. The CDR3 totals 18 residues. The CDR3 region is CASSPSLFSGSFSYEQYF. The CDR3 bases are TGTGCCAGCAGCCCTAGCCTATTTAGCGGGAGCTTCTCCTACGAGCAGTACTTC.

J is TRBJ2-3 and V is TRBV25-1; TRBD2 matches 13 bases. The CDR3 consists of 18 residues. The germline CDR1 and CDR2 sequences are MGHDK and SYGVNS. J gave up 1 base and V 3 bases, and 7 bases lay outside the gene matches. The CDR3 sequence: CASSDGTSGVTGTDTQYF. For the CDR3, the DNA is TGTGCCAGCAGTGACGGGACTAGCGGGGTGACTGGCACAGATACGCAGTATTTT.

The chain couples TRBV5-6 to TRBJ1-1; no reliable D call. V was pared by 3 bases and J by 8 bases, with 8 bases between. The CDR3 is 11 residues long. Germline V gives CDR1 SGHDT, CDR2 YYEEEE. The CDR3 nucleotides read TGTGCCAGCAGCTCTCGGGAAGAAGCTTTCTTT. Its protein product is CASSSREEAFF.

The chain recombines TRBV11-3 with TRBJ2-2; TRBD1 might be the D (5 bases). Per the germline V gene, CDR1 is SGHNT and CDR2 is YENEEA. This CDR3 contains 17 residues. Trimming shortened V by 0 bases and J by 4 bases, and 15 bases separated the two germline ends. The CDR3 reads CASSLETGFPSTGELFF. As DNA, the CDR3 is TGTGCCAGCAGCTTAGAAACAGGCTTTCCTTCCACCGGGGAGCTGTTTTTT. Based on the CDR3 plus reference TRBV11-3 and TRBJ2-2, the full variable domain is EAGVVQSPRYKIIEKKQPVAFWCNPISGHNTLYWYLQNLGQGPELLIRYENEEAVDDSQLPKDRFSAERLKGVDSTLKIQPAELGDSAVYLCASSLETGFPSTGELFFGEGSRLTVL.

This rearrangement joins TRBV3-1 (or the pseudogene TRBV3-2) to TRBJ2-1; D not certain. The V gene lost 4 bases and the J gene lost 0 bases, with 10 bases spanning the gap. CDR1 and CDR2 from the germline V gene are LGHDT and YNNKEL (reference sequence). The CDR3 runs 15 residues. CDR3 loop: CASSRYTSSYNEQFF. In DNA, the CDR3 is TGTGCCAGCAGCCGGTATACGAGCTCCTACAATGAGCAGTTCTTC.